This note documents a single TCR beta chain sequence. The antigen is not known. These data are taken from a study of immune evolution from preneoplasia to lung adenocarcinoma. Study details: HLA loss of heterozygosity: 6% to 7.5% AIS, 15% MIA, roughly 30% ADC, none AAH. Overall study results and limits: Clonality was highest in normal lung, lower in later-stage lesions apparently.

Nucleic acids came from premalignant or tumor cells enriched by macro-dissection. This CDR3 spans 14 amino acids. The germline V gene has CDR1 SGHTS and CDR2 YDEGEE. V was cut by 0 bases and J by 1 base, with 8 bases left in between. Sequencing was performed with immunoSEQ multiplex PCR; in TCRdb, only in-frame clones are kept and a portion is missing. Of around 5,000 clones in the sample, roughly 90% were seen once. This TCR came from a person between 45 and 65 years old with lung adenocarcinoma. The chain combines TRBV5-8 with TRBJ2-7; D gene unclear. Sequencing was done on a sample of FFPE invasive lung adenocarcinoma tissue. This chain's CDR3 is CASSLGPASYEQYF. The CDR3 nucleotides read TGTGCCAGCAGCTTGGGGCCAGCGTCCTACGAGCAGTACTTC.